This passage covers 10 T cell receptor beta chains from one sample sequenced in a study of identical twins. TCRdb processed the 5' RACE reads anew with MiXCR; each CDR3 protein has one entry. The table includes 540,000 or so distinct CDR3 sequences, about a fifth detected once. In addition, the sample was reused for a study of yellow fever vaccine responses in identical twins.

The specimen sequenced was CD4+ T cells sorted from blood. The receptors were gathered from a woman between 18 and 29 years old in good health.

V and J are TRBV2 and TRBJ2-3; TRBD2 aligns across 7 bases. The germline V gene has CDR1 SNHLY and CDR2 FYNNEI. The V segment lost 6 bases and the J segment 4 bases; nucleotides outside the gene matches: 10. The CDR3 length is 15 residues. CDR3: CASSDGLVVADTQYF. The CDR3 bases are TGTGCCAGCAGCGATGGACTAGTCGTAGCAGATACGCAGTATTTT.

This clonotype was seen at least ten times. V is TRBV15 and J is TRBJ2-2, with D maybe TRBD1 (6 bases). This CDR3 comprises 14 residues. CDR1 and CDR2 from the germline V gene are LNHNV and YYDKDF (reference sequence). Trimming removed 0 bases from V and 10 bases from J, with 12 bases in between. DNA for the CDR3: TGTGCCACCAGCAGAGATGGGACAACTCAGGAGCTGTTTTTT. This gives the protein CATSRDGTTQELFF.

The chain joins TRBV4-2 to TRBJ2-1; D uncertain. Trimming took off 0 bases at V and 2 bases at J, with 8 bases between the two ends. In germline, CDR1 is LGHNA, CDR2 YNFKEQ. The CDR3 is 15 amino acids. The CDR3 nucleotides read TGTGCCAGCAGCCAAGAGCCGGGCCCCTACAATGAGCAGTTCTTC. It codes for CASSQEPGPYNEQFF.

The chain joins TRBV6-2 or TRBV6-3 to TRBJ2-7; possibly TRBD2 for D (6 bases). CDR3 length: 16 residues. Per the germline V gene, CDR1 is MNHEY and CDR2 is SVGEGT. V lost 0 bases to trimming and J lost 7 bases, with 19 bases between them. The CDR3 reads CASSYSNGGVAWEQYF. The CDR3 DNA reads TGTGCCAGCAGTTACTCGAATGGCGGGGTGGCTTGGGAGCAGTACTTC.

The CDR3, as DNA: TGTGCCAGCAGTCTAAAATCTCGGATTAGCAATCAGCCCCAGCATTTT. Translation gives CASSLKSRISNQPQHF. The chain has TRBV27 and TRBJ1-5; D is undetermined. CDR3 length: 16 amino acids. V lost 5 bases and J 0 bases, leaving 14 bases between the germline ends. The germline V gene has CDR1 MNHEY and CDR2 SMNVEV (reference sequence).

The V gene is TRBV19, the J gene TRBJ1-5; tentatively, D is TRBD1 (6 bases). The CDR3 contains 15 residues. Germline CDR1 LNHDA, CDR2 SQIVND (reference sequence). V was pared by 6 bases and J by 5 bases, with 17 bases between. The DNA of the CDR3 is TGTGCCAGTAGGGGGTCCGGGGACACCTATCAGCCCCAGCATTTT. Residues: CASRGSGDTYQPQHF.

This clonotype was detected a few times. The chain uses TRBV27 and TRBJ2-3; D remains ambiguous. V lost 6 bases to trimming and J lost 1 base, with 5 bases between them. The CDR3 runs 12 residues. Per germline, CDR1 MNHEY and CDR2 SMNVEV (reference sequence). CDR3 sequence (DNA): TGTGCCAGCAGGGGTCGCACAGATACGCAGTATTTT. Its translation is CASRGRTDTQYF.

This clonotype was counted only a few times. This rearrangement joins TRBV27 to TRBJ2-7, with TRBD2 as a possible D gene (5 bases). The CDR3 contains 11 residues. Germline V gene lookup returns CDR1 MNHEY and CDR2 SMNVEV (reference sequence). V was clipped by 8 bases and J by 2 bases, with 7 bases between them. In DNA form, the CDR3 reads TGTGCCAGCGGGCGGGCCTACGAGCAGTACGTC. Protein product: CASGRAYEQYV.

V is TRBV2 and J is TRBJ1-5; D is uncertain. The ends were cut back, 4 bases at V and 3 bases at J, with 10 bases in the middle. Germline CDR1 SNHLY, CDR2 FYNNEI. The CDR3 loop spans 14 amino acids. The DNA of the CDR3 is TGTGCCAGCAGTGGTTCGGGGAACAATCAGCCCCAGCATTTT. Its protein product is CASSGSGNNQPQHF.

V usage is TRBV5-1 and J usage is TRBJ2-1, with 8 bases matching TRBD2. Germline assignment: CDR1 SGHRS and CDR2 YFSETQ. Trimming took 0 bases from V and 5 from J; bases not matched to a gene: 4. The CDR3 sequence is 15 residues long. The CDR3 loop reads CASSLAGGGHNEQFF. The CDR3 DNA sequence: TGCGCCAGCAGCTTGGCGGGCGGGGGGCACAATGAGCAGTTCTTC.